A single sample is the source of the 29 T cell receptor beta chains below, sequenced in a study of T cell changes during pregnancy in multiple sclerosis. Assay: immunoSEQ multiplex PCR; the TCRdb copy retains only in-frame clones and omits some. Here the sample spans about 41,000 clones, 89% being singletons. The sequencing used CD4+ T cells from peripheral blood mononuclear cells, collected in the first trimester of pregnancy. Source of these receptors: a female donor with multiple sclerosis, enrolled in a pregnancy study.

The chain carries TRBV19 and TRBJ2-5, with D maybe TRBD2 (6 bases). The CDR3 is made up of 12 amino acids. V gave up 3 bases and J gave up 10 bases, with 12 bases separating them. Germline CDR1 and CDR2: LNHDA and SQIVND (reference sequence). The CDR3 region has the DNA TGTGCCAGTAGTATCCAAGGGGAGGTCCAGTACTTC. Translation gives CASSIQGEVQYF.

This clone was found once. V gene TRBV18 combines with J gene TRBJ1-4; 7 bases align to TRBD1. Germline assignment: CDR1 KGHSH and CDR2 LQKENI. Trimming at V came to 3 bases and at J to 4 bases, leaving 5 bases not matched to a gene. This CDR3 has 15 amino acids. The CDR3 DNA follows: TGTGCCAGCTCACCCTACCGGGACAGTAATGAAAAACTGTTTTTT. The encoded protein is CASSPYRDSNEKLFF.

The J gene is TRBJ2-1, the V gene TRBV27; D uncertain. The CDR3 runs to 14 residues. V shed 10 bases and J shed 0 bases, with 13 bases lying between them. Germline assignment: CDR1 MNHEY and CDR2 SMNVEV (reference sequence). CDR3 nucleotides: TGTGCCACCGCGAGCCTTAGCTCCTACAATGAGCAGTTCTTC. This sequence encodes CATASLSSYNEQFF.

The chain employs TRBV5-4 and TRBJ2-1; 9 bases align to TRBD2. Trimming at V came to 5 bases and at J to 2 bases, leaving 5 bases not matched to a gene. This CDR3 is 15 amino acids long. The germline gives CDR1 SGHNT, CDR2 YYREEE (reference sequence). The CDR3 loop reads CASRNIAGAYNEQFF. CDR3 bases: TGTGCCAGCAGAAATATAGCGGGAGCCTACAATGAGCAGTTCTTC.

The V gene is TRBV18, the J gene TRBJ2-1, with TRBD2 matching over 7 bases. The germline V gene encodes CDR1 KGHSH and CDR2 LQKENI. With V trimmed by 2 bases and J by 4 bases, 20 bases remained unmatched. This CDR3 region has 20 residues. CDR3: CASSPMRSTPLAAPYNEQFF. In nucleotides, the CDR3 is TGTGCCAGCTCACCAATGAGATCGACCCCCCTAGCGGCCCCATACAATGAGCAGTTCTTC.

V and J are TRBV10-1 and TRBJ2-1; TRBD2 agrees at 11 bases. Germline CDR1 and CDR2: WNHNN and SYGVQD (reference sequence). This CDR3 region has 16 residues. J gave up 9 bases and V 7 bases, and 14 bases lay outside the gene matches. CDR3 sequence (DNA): TGCGCCAGCAATGGGGGACTAGCGGCCCCGGGCGTTGAGCAGTTCTTC. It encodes CASNGGLAAPGVEQFF.

The CDR3 region has the DNA TGCGCCAGCAGCAAAGGGACAGTTGGGGGTACTGAAGCTTTCTTT. It yields the protein CASSKGTVGGTEAFF. The chain combines TRBV5-1 with TRBJ1-1; 7 nucleotides agree with TRBD1. Germline V gene data show CDR1 as SGHRS and CDR2 as YFSETQ. The CDR3 totals 15 residues. Trimming took 4 bases from V and 5 from J; bases not matched to a gene: 11.

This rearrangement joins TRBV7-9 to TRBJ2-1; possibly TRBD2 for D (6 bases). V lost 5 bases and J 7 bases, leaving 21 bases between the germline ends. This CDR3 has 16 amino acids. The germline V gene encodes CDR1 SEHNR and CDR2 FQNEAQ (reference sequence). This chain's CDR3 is CASSLLKPGLHNEQFF. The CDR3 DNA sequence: TGTGCCAGCAGCCTACTAAAGCCGGGACTTCATAATGAGCAGTTCTTC.

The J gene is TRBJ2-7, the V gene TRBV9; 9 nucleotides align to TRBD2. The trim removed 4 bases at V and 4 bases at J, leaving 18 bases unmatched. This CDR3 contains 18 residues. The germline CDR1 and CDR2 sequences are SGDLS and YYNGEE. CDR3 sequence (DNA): TGTGCCAGCAGCCCAGTAGCGGGAGTCCCCTTCCCCCATTACGAGCAGTACTTC. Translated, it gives CASSPVAGVPFPHYEQYF.

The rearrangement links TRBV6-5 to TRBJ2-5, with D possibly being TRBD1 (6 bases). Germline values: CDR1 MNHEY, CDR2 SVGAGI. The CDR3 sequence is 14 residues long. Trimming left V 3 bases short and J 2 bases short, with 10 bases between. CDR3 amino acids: CASSYSGQQETQYF. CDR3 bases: TGTGCCAGCAGTTATTCTGGACAGCAAGAGACCCAGTACTTC.

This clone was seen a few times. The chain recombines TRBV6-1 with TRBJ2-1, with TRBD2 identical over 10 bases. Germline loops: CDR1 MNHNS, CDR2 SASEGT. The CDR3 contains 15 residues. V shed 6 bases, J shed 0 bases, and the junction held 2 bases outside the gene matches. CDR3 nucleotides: TGTGCCAGCAGGGGACTAGCGAGCTCCTACAATGAGCAGTTCTTC. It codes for CASRGLASSYNEQFF.

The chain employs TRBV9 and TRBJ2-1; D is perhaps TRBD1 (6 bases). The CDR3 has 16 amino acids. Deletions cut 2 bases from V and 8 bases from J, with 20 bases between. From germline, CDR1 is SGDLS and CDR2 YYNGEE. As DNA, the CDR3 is TGTGCCAGCAGCGTTAGGGACAACCAGGGAGCCTATGAGCAGTTCTTC. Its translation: CASSVRDNQGAYEQFF.

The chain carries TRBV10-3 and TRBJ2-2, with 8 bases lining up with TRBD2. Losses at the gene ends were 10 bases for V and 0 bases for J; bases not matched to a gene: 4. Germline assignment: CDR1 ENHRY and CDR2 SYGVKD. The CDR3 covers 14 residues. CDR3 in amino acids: CATAGGANTGELFF. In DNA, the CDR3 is TGTGCCACCGCCGGGGGGGCGAACACCGGGGAGCTGTTTTTT.

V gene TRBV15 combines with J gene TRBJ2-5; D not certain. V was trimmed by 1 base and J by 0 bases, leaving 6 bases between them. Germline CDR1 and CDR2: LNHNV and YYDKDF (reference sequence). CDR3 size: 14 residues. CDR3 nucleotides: TGTGCCACCAGCAGAGTCATCCACCAAGAGACCCAGTACTTC. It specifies CATSRVIHQETQYF. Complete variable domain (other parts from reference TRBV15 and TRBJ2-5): DAMVIQNPRYQVTQFGKPVTLSCSQTLNHNVMYWYQQKSSQAPKLLFHYYDKDFNNEADTPDNFQSRRPNTSFCFLDIRSPGLGDTAMYLCATSRVIHQETQYFGPGTRLLVL.

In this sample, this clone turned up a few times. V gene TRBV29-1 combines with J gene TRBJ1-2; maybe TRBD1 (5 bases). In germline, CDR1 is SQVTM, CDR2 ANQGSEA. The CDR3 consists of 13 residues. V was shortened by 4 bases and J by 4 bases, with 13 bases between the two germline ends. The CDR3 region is CSVVGGAGYGYTF. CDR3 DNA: TGCAGCGTTGTAGGCGGGGCGGGCTATGGCTACACCTTC. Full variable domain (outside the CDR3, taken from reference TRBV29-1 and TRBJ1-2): SAVISQKPSRDICQRGTSLTIQCQVDSQVTMMFWYRQQPGQSLTLIATANQGSEATYESGFVIDKFPISRPNLTFSTLTVSNMSPEDSSIYLCSVVGGAGYGYTFGSGTRLTVV.

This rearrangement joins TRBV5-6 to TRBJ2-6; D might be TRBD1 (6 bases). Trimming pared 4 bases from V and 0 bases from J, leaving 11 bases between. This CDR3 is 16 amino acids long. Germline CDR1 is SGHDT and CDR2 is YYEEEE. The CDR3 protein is CASSKIQGSGANVLTF. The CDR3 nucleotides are TGTGCCAGCAGCAAGATACAGGGCTCTGGGGCCAACGTCCTGACTTTC.

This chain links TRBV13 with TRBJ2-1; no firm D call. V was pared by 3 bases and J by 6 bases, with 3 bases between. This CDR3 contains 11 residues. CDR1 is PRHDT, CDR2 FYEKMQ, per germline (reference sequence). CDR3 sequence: CASSFLNEQFF. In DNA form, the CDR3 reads TGTGCCAGCAGCTTCCTCAATGAGCAGTTCTTC.

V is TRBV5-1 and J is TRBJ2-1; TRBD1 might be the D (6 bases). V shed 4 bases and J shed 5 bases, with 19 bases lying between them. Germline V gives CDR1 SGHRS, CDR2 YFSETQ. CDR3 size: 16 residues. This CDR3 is CASSPRVMGANNEQFF. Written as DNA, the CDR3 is TGCGCCAGCAGCCCCCGGGTAATGGGGGCCAACAATGAGCAGTTCTTC.

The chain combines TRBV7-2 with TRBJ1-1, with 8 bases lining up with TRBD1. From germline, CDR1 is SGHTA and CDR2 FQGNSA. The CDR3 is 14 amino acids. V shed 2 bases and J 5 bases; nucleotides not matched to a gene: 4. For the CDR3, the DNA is TGTGCCAGCAGCTTAAACAGGGGGGATACTGAAGCTTTCTTT. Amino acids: CASSLNRGDTEAFF. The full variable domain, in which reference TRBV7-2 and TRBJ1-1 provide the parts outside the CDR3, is GAGVSQSPSNKVTEKGKDVELRCDPISGHTALYWYRQSLGQGLEFLIYFQGNSAPDKSGLPSDRFSAERTGGSVSTLTIQRTQQEDSAVYLCASSLNRGDTEAFFGQGTRLTVV.

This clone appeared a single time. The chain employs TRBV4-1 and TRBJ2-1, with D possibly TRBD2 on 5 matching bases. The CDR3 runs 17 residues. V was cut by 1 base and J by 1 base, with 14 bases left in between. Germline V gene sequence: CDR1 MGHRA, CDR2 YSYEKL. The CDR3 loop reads CASSQVDLGLSYNEQFF. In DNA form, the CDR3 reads TGCGCCAGCAGCCAAGTAGATTTAGGACTGTCCTACAATGAGCAGTTCTTC.

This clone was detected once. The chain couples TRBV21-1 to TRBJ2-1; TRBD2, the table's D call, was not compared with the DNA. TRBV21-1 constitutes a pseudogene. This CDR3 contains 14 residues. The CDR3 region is CATIRTSAYNEQFF. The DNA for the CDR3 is TGTGCCACCATAAGGACTAGCGCTTACAATGAGCAGTTCTTC.

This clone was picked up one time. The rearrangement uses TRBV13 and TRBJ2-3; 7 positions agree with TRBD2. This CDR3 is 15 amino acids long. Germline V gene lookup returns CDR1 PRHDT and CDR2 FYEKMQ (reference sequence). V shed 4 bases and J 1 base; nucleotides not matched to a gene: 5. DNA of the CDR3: TGTGCCAGCAGCTCCTGGACTAGAGGCACAGATACGCAGTATTTT. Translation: CASSSWTRGTDTQYF.

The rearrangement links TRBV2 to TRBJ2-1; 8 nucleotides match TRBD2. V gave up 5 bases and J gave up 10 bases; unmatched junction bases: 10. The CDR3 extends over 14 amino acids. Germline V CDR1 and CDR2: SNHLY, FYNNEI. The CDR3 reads CASSSLAALGEQFF. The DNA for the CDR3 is TGTGCCAGCAGTTCACTAGCGGCGCTGGGGGAGCAGTTCTTC.

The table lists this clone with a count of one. The CDR3 nucleotides are TGTGCCAGCAGTGAACGGTTTAGCGCGGAGAGCTCTGGAAACACCATATATTTT. This codes for CASSERFSAESSGNTIYF. This chain connects TRBV2 to TRBJ1-3; D is undetermined. The CDR3 loop spans 18 amino acids. Germline CDR1 SNHLY, CDR2 FYNNEI. The V gene lost 2 bases and the J gene lost 0 bases, with 17 bases spanning the gap.

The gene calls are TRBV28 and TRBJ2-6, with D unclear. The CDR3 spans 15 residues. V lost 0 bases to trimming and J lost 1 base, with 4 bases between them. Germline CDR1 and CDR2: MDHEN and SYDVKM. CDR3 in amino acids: CASSLWASGANVLTF. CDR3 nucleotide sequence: TGTGCCAGCAGTTTATGGGCATCTGGGGCCAACGTCCTGACTTTC. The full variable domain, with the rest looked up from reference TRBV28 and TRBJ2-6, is DVKVTQSSRYLVKRTGEKVFLECVQDMDHENMFWYRQDPGLGLRLIYFSYDVKMKEKGDIPEGYSVSREKKERFSLILESASTNQTSMYLCASSLWASGANVLTFGAGSRLTVL.

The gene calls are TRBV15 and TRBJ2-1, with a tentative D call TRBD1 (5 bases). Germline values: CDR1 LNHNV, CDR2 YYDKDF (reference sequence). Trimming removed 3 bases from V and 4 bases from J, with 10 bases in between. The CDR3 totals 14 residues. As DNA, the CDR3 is TGTGCCACCAGCAGGGGGCCTCCGTACAATGAGCAGTTCTTC. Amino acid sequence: CATSRGPPYNEQFF.

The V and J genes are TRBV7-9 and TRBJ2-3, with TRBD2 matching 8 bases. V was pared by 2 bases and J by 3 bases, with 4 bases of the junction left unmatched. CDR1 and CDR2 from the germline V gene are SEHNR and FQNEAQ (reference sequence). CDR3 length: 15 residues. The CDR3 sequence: CASSLLAGITDTQYF. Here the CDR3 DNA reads TGTGCCAGCAGCTTATTAGCGGGGATTACAGATACGCAGTATTTT.

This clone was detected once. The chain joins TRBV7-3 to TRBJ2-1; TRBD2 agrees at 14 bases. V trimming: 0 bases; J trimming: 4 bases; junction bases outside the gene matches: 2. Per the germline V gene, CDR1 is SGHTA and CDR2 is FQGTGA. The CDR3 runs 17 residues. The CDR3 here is CASSLTGLAGVYNEQFF. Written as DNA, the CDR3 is TGTGCCAGCAGCTTAACGGGACTAGCGGGAGTGTACAATGAGCAGTTCTTC. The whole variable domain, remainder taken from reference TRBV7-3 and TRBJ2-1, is GAGVSQTPSNKVTEKGKYVELRCDPISGHTALYWYRQSLGQGPEFLIYFQGTGAADDSGLPNDRFFAVRPEGSVSTLKIQRTERGDSAVYLCASSLTGLAGVYNEQFFGPGTRLTVL.

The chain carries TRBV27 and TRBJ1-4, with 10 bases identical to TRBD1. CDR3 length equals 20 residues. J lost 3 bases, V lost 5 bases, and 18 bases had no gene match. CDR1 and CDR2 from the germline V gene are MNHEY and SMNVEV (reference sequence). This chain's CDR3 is CASSPLDPGQGKYANEKLFF. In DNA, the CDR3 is TGTGCCAGCAGTCCGCTCGACCCGGGACAGGGGAAGTATGCTAATGAAAAACTGTTTTTT.